The 27 T cell receptor beta chains in this list originate from one sample, sequenced in a study of blood T cell repertoires in COVID-19. Libraries were prepared by immunoSEQ multiplex PCR; TCRdb keeps only in-frame clonotypes and omits some of them. The sample carries more than 35,000 clones, roughly 75% recorded once. The material sequenced was peripheral blood. The receptors derive from a man in his sixties or seventies with acute or convalescent COVID-19.

The V gene is TRBV19, the J gene TRBJ2-3, with 10 nucleotides matching TRBD2. The CDR3 is 16 amino acids. The germline V gene has CDR1 LNHDA and CDR2 SQIVND (reference sequence). J lost 3 bases, V lost 4 bases, and 7 bases had no gene match. The DNA for the CDR3 is TGTGCCAGTAGTAGGGGTTTGACTAGCGGGACAGATACGCAGTATTTT. Its protein product is CASSRGLTSGTDTQYF.

In this sample, this clone turned up a few times. This chain uses TRBV7-6 with TRBJ2-5, with D tentatively TRBD2 (6 bases). From germline, CDR1 is SGHVS and CDR2 FNYEAQ. Trimming took off 5 bases at V and 4 bases at J, with 26 bases between the two ends. This CDR3 region has 18 residues. The chain's CDR3 is CASSGPREPGTIRETQYF. Written as DNA, the CDR3 is TGTGCCAGCAGCGGACCCCGGGAGCCCGGGACCATACGAGAGACCCAGTACTTC.

The gene calls are TRBV30 and TRBJ2-3, with TRBD1 as a possible D gene (6 bases). V dropped 0 bases and J dropped 7 bases, with 14 bases sitting between them. The CDR3 covers 14 residues. Germline CDR1 is GTSNPN and CDR2 is SVGIG (reference sequence). Written as DNA, the CDR3 is TGTGCCTGGAGTGTTTCGCAGGGGTCAAATACGCAGTATTTT. Translated: CAWSVSQGSNTQYF.

Note on this clone: Other DNA sequences from this sample encode an identical CDR3 as well. The CDR3 nucleotides read TGTGCCAGCAGCCCGGGACAGAACTATGGCTACACCTTC. Protein sequence: CASSPGQNYGYTF. The V gene is TRBV7-2, the J gene TRBJ1-2; TRBD1 aligns across 7 bases. Germline CDR1 is SGHTA and CDR2 is FQGNSA. This CDR3 has 13 residues. V lost 5 bases to trimming and J lost 2 bases; unmatched junction nucleotides: 2.

The V and J genes are TRBV19 and TRBJ1-4; 8 nucleotides align to TRBD1. The CDR3 consists of 14 residues. Trimming at V came to 6 bases and at J to 6 bases, leaving 6 bases not matched to a gene. In germline, CDR1 is LNHDA, CDR2 SQIVND (reference sequence). In DNA form, the CDR3 reads TGTGCCAGTAGCAGGGGGCTGGAGCATGAAAAACTGTTTTTT. Translating gives CASSRGLEHEKLFF. The full variable domain, with the rest looked up from reference TRBV19 and TRBJ1-4, is DGGITQSPKYLFRKEGQNVTLSCEQNLNHDAMYWYRQDPGQGLRLIYYSQIVNDFQKGDIAEGYSVSREKKESFPLTVTSAQKNPTAFYLCASSRGLEHEKLFFGSGTQLSVL.

This rearrangement joins TRBV4-3 to TRBJ1-1; perhaps TRBD1 as D (5 bases). The CDR3 spans 18 residues. Germline CDR1 reads LGHNA; CDR2 reads YSLEER. V was cut by 0 bases and J by 4 bases, with 21 bases left in between. The chain's CDR3 is CASSQDLRVSKGGTEAFF. The CDR3 DNA follows: TGCGCCAGCAGCCAAGATCTCAGGGTAAGCAAGGGTGGCACTGAAGCTTTCTTT.

The chain is built from TRBV14 and TRBJ2-3; no reliable D call. The germline gives CDR1 SGHDN, CDR2 FVKESK. Deletions cut 1 base from V and 1 base from J, with 9 bases between. The CDR3 contains 15 residues. The CDR3 DNA reads as TGTGCCAGCAGCCAAGGGGCTGCCGGCACAGATACGCAGTATTTT. This encodes CASSQGAAGTDTQYF.

The chain recombines TRBV7-2 with TRBJ2-5; TRBD1 matches at 10 bases. V was pared by 5 bases and J by 7 bases, with 10 bases of the junction left unmatched. This CDR3 comprises 15 residues. CDR1 and CDR2 from the germline V gene are SGHTA and FQGNSA. The DNA for the CDR3 is TGTGCCAGCAGCACCCTTCAGGGACAGGGGTCGACCCAGTACTTC. This gives the protein CASSTLQGQGSTQYF.

The J gene is TRBJ2-1, the V gene TRBV2, with 7 bases identical to TRBD1. The CDR3 spans 15 residues. Germline CDR1 and CDR2: SNHLY and FYNNEI. V was pared by 1 base and J by 4 bases, with 4 bases of the junction left unmatched. The CDR3 DNA reads as TGTGCCAGCAGTGAAGACAGGGGCGAGTACAATGAGCAGTTCTTC. Protein sequence: CASSEDRGEYNEQFF.

The V call is TRBV14, the J call TRBJ2-2; 7 bases map to TRBD2. The CDR3 has 14 amino acids. The V segment lost 1 base and the J segment 7 bases; nucleotides outside the gene matches: 3. Germline V CDR1 and CDR2: SGHDN, FVKESK. In nucleotides, the CDR3 is TGTGCCAGCAGCCAAGGGCTAGCGGTCGGGGAGCTGTTTTTT. Its translation: CASSQGLAVGELFF. The full variable domain, in which reference TRBV14 and TRBJ2-2 provide the parts outside the CDR3, is EAGVTQFPSHSVIEKGQTVTLRCDPISGHDNLYWYRRVMGKEIKFLLHFVKESKQDESGMPNNRFLAERTGGTYSTLKVQPAELEDSGVYFCASSQGLAVGELFFGEGSRLTVL.

V and J are TRBV6-6 and TRBJ2-1; 8 nucleotides agree with TRBD2. The V gene's germline CDR1 is MNHNY and CDR2 SVGAGI (reference sequence). The V segment lost 2 bases and the J segment 8 bases; nucleotides outside the gene matches: 8. This CDR3 is built from 15 residues. CDR3 bases: TGTGCCAGCAGTTACAGAGGTAGCGGGGTTGATGAGCAGTTCTTC. Protein product: CASSYRGSGVDEQFF.

V gene TRBV7-9 combines with J gene TRBJ2-7, with 8 bases identical to TRBD1. V trimming: 11 bases; J trimming: 2 bases; junction bases outside the gene matches: 5. There are 12 residues in the CDR3. Germline CDR1 reads SEHNR; CDR2 reads FQNEAQ (reference sequence). In nucleotides, the CDR3 is TGTGCCGTTCAGACAGGGGCCTACGAGCAGTACTTC. It specifies CAVQTGAYEQYF. Full variable domain (remainder filled in from reference TRBV7-9 and TRBJ2-7): DTGVSQNPRHKITKRGQNVTFRCDPISEHNRLYWYRQTLGQGPEFLTYFQNEAQLEKSRLLSDRFSAERPKGSFSTLEIQRTEQGDSAMYLCAVQTGAYEQYFGPGTRLTVT.

The chain joins TRBV7-9 to TRBJ2-2; the match to TRBD2 covers 10 bases. Germline CDR1 and CDR2: SEHNR and FQNEAQ (reference sequence). The J segment lost 5 bases and the V segment lost 5 bases, leaving 5 bases of the junction unmatched. The length of the CDR3 is 15 residues. For the CDR3, the DNA is TGTGCCAGCAGCCTCCTAGCGGGAGTTACCGGGGAGCTGTTTTTT. Amino acid sequence: CASSLLAGVTGELFF. Drawing the rest from reference TRBV7-9 and TRBJ2-2, the complete variable domain is DTGVSQNPRHKITKRGQNVTFRCDPISEHNRLYWYRQTLGQGPEFLTYFQNEAQLEKSRLLSDRFSAERPKGSFSTLEIQRTEQGDSAMYLCASSLLAGVTGELFFGEGSRLTVL.

This clone was detected only a few times. The chain couples TRBV4-3 to TRBJ2-7; weak D call: TRBD2 (5 bases). Germline-derived CDR1 and CDR2 are LGHNA and YSLEER. Trimming stripped 0 bases from V and 3 bases from J, with 21 bases between. This CDR3 spans 18 amino acids. This CDR3 is CASSQDLGSVLSGYEQYF. The CDR3 nucleotides read TGCGCCAGCAGCCAAGATCTTGGTTCGGTCTTGAGCGGCTACGAGCAGTACTTC.

This sequence joins TRBV29-1 and TRBJ2-3, with a weak D call TRBD1 (6 bases). CDR1 and CDR2 (germline): SQVTM, ANQGSEA. The CDR3 is 13 amino acids. V dropped 4 bases and J dropped 2 bases, with 10 bases sitting between them. The CDR3 protein is CSVVGTYTDTQYF. Written as DNA, the CDR3 is TGCAGCGTTGTGGGGACATACACAGATACGCAGTATTTT.

This clone was counted only a few times. J is TRBJ1-3 and V is TRBV12-3 or TRBV12-4; unclear D gene. The CDR3 runs to 12 residues. V lost 7 bases to trimming and J lost 4 bases, with 8 bases between them. CDR3 protein: CASNSGGNTIYF. CDR3 sequence (DNA): TGTGCCAGCAACTCGGGGGGAAACACCATATATTTT.

This clone was seen once. The junction and the germline gene differ at one end; a read error may be behind it. Written as DNA, the CDR3 is TGCAGTGAAACCGTAGGTGGGCGGGAACACTTC. It translates to CSETVGGREHF. The chain joins TRBV20-1 to TRBJ1-2; D unclear. Germline V gives CDR1 DFQATT, CDR2 SNEGSKA (reference sequence). The CDR3 length is 11 residues.

The rearrangement joins TRBV7-9 to TRBJ2-1; TRBD1 is a possible D gene (6 bases). V was shortened by 2 bases and J by 0 bases, with 20 bases between the two germline ends. Germline V lookup: CDR1 SEHNR, CDR2 FQNEAQ (reference sequence). The CDR3 has 19 amino acids. CDR3 DNA: TGTGCCAGCAGCTTAACTTACCTCGGACAGACCAGCTCCTACAATGAGCAGTTCTTC. Translated, it gives CASSLTYLGQTSSYNEQFF.

The chain uses TRBV7-9 and TRBJ1-4; 9 bases agree with TRBD1. The germline V gene encodes CDR1 SEHNR and CDR2 FQNEAQ (reference sequence). The V gene end was trimmed by 6 bases and the J gene end by 4 bases; junction bases not matched to a gene: 3. CDR3 length: 14 amino acids. Written as DNA, the CDR3 is TGTGCCAGCAGAACAGGGGGCGTTAATGAAAAACTGTTTTTT. It encodes CASRTGGVNEKLFF.

This sequence joins TRBV29-1 and TRBJ1-1, with D possibly TRBD1 on 5 matching bases. There are 13 residues in the CDR3. Between the trimmed V and J ends, which lost 1 base and 1 base, there was a span of 7 bases. Germline V gene lookup returns CDR1 SQVTM and CDR2 ANQGSEA. CDR3 in amino acids: CSVEGQRNTEAFF. DNA for the CDR3: TGCAGCGTTGAAGGACAGCGGAACACTGAAGCTTTCTTT.

This clone has more than one count but fewer than ten. V gene TRBV5-1 combines with J gene TRBJ2-7; a weak D match, TRBD1 (5 bases). The ends were cut back, 2 bases at V and 5 bases at J, with 11 bases in the middle. Looked up from germline, CDR1 is SGHRS and CDR2 is YFSETQ. The CDR3 length is 13 residues. In DNA form, the CDR3 reads TGCGCCAGCAGCTTTCAGGGCCGGGACGAGCAGTACTTC. It encodes CASSFQGRDEQYF.

The V and J genes are TRBV28 and TRBJ2-2; TRBD2 matches 10 bases. The CDR3 sequence is 17 residues long. CDR1 MDHEN and CDR2 SYDVKM come from the germline V gene. J gave up 3 bases and V 1 base, and 5 bases lay outside the gene matches. The CDR3 spells CASSLFLAGEYTGELFF. As DNA, the CDR3 is TGTGCCAGCAGTTTATTCCTAGCGGGAGAGTACACCGGGGAGCTGTTTTTT. The variable domain in full, with the rest retrieved from reference TRBV28 and TRBJ2-2, is DVKVTQSSRYLVKRTGEKVFLECVQDMDHENMFWYRQDPGLGLRLIYFSYDVKMKEKGDIPEGYSVSREKKERFSLILESASTNQTSMYLCASSLFLAGEYTGELFFGEGSRLTVL.

This chain links TRBV27 with TRBJ2-7, with D possibly TRBD1 on 5 matching bases. The germline V gene has CDR1 MNHEY and CDR2 SMNVEV (reference sequence). The V end was cut by 3 bases, the J end by 3 bases, with 12 bases between. This CDR3 contains 14 residues. As DNA, the CDR3 is TGTGCCAGCAGTTTTTTGGGCAGGGACTACGAGCAGTACTTC. This codes for CASSFLGRDYEQYF.

This clone was recorded only once. The V call is TRBV15, the J call TRBJ1-5; the D is unclear. The CDR3 runs 13 residues. Germline values: CDR1 LNHNV, CDR2 YYDKDF (reference sequence). V lost 1 base, J lost 9 bases, and 10 bases lay in between. The CDR3 bases are TGTGCCACCAGCAGAGTTGTTGAGCGGCCCCAGCATTTT. It encodes CATSRVVERPQHF. Complete variable domain (other parts from reference TRBV15 and TRBJ1-5): DAMVIQNPRYQVTQFGKPVTLSCSQTLNHNVMYWYQQKSSQAPKLLFHYYDKDFNNEADTPDNFQSRRPNTSFCFLDIRSPGLGDTAMYLCATSRVVERPQHFGDGTRLSIL.

Worth noting for this clone: One end of the junction fails to match germline, which may point to a read error. J is TRBJ1-1 and V is TRBV7-2; possibly TRBD1 for D (5 bases). CDR1 and CDR2 (germline): SGHTA, FQGNSA. The CDR3 sequence is 13 residues long. The CDR3 DNA follows: TGTGCCAGCAGCTTAGCGAGAGAAGGGGCGTTATACTTT. Translation gives CASSLAREGALYF.

The chain uses TRBV29-1 and TRBJ2-7; 7 nucleotides agree with TRBD1. The CDR3 loop spans 14 amino acids. Trimming at V came to 5 bases and at J to 3 bases, leaving 10 bases not matched to a gene. The V gene's germline CDR1 is SQVTM and CDR2 ANQGSEA. CDR3 amino acids: CSVYGAGGSYEQYF. The CDR3 coding sequence is TGCAGCGTTTACGGGGCAGGGGGAAGCTACGAGCAGTACTTC.

The rearrangement uses TRBV7-9 and TRBJ2-3; 8 nucleotides match TRBD2. V shed 5 bases, J shed 5 bases, and the junction held 9 bases outside the gene matches. In germline, CDR1 is SEHNR, CDR2 FQNEAQ (reference sequence). CDR3 length equals 15 residues. This CDR3 is CASSQTSGTRDTQYF. In DNA, the CDR3 is TGTGCCAGCAGCCAAACTAGCGGAACACGAGATACGCAGTATTTT.